Listed below are T cell receptor beta chains from one sample, sequenced in a study of technical replicates of blood from four donors. Method: immunoSEQ multiplex PCR; TCRdb's copy keeps in-frame clones and lacks some. Of tens of thousands of clones in the sample, about 94% were seen once. The sequenced sample was T cells isolated from PBMCs. The origin of the receptors is a human donor in good health. Each CDR3 is given with its conserved first and last residue. The D gene is left open where the match is weak. The size field is filled for only some rows; it gives once, few, many or a size class.

TRBV19	TRBJ2-3	NA	NA	CASSINGNTDTQYF	TGTGCCAGTAGTATTAACGGTAACACAGATACGCAGTATTTT
TRBV10-3	TRBJ2-1	TRBD1	NA	CAIGTGGHNEQFF	TGTGCCATCGGCACAGGGGGACACAATGAGCAGTTCTTC
TRBV9	TRBJ2-3	TRBD1	NA	CASSVEGTVPDTQYF	TGTGCCAGCAGCGTAGAGGGGACAGTCCCAGATACGCAGTATTTT
TRBV6-5	TRBJ2-1	NA	NA	CASSTTGFNEQFF	TGTGCCAGCAGTACCACAGGGTTTAATGAGCAGTTCTTC
TRBV5-4	TRBJ1-1	TRBD1	NA	CASSWDRGHTEAFF	TGTGCCAGCAGCTGGGACAGGGGGCACACTGAAGCTTTCTTT
TRBV6-5	TRBJ1-2	TRBD1	NA	CASSWGQLPYFYGYTF	TGTGCCAGCAGTTGGGGACAGCTTCCTTACTTCTATGGCTACACCTTC
TRBV25-1	TRBJ2-1	TRBD1	NA	CASSGYTGASYNEQFF	TGTGCCAGCAGTGGCTATACAGGGGCCTCCTACAATGAGCAGTTCTTC
TRBV5-5	TRBJ2-7	NA	NA	CASSLVYRVGSYEQYF	TGTGCCAGCAGCTTGGTCTACAGGGTAGGCTCCTACGAGCAGTACTTC
TRBV7-6	TRBJ2-1	TRBD1	NA	CASSQRTGTGVYEQFF	TGTGCCAGCAGTCAGAGGACCGGGACAGGGGTCTATGAGCAGTTCTTC
TRBV2	TRBJ2-7	TRBD2	NA	CAWTSGSDEQYF	TGTGCTTGGACTAGCGGGAGTGACGAGCAGTACTTC
TRBV19	TRBJ1-1	TRBD1	once	CASRDRGQTEAFF	TGTGCCAGTAGGGACAGGGGGCAAACTGAAGCTTTCTTT
TRBV28	TRBJ2-1	TRBD2	few	CASNLRQGLLAGFNEQFF	TGTGCCAGCAACCTCCGACAGGGTCTACTAGCGGGGTTCAATGAGCAGTTCTTC
TRBV25-1	TRBJ2-7	TRBD2	NA	CASSEGTSGTYEQYF	TGTGCCAGCAGTGAGGGGACTAGCGGGACCTACGAGCAGTACTTC
TRBV6-1	TRBJ1-1	NA	NA	CASSEFRGNTEAFF	TGTGCCAGCAGTGAATTCAGGGGTAACACTGAAGCTTTCTTT
TRBV28	TRBJ2-5	TRBD2	NA	CASTWTSGRVETQYF	TGTGCCAGCACCTGGACTAGCGGGAGGGTTGAGACCCAGTACTTC
TRBV5-5	TRBJ2-2	NA	NA	CASSLGLGHSGELFF	TGTGCCAGCAGCTTGGGGTTGGGACATTCCGGGGAGCTGTTTTTT
TRBV18	TRBJ2-1	NA	NA	CASSPATGYNEQFF	TGTGCCAGCTCACCAGCTACGGGCTACAATGAGCAGTTCTTC
TRBV9	TRBJ2-1	TRBD2	NA	CASTMGLAATWNEQFF	TGTGCCAGCACCATGGGACTAGCTGCTACTTGGAATGAGCAGTTCTTC
TRBV9	TRBJ2-7	TRBD1	NA	CASSVRQGVNEQYF	TGTGCCAGCAGCGTCCGACAGGGGGTAAACGAGCAGTACTTC
TRBV27	TRBJ2-5	NA	once	CASSFFAEETQYF	TGTGCCAGCAGTTTTTTCGCAGAAGAGACCCAGTACTTC
TRBV4-3	TRBJ2-1	NA	NA	CASSQEVAEPYNEQFF	TGCGCCAGCAGCCAAGAGGTAGCTGAACCCTACAATGAGCAGTTCTTC
TRBV11-3	TRBJ2-5	NA	once	CASSGGVMETQYF	TGTGCCAGCAGCGGCGGGGTAATGGAGACCCAGTACTTC
TRBV19	TRBJ1-5	NA	NA	CASSEQGYQPQHF	TGTGCCAGTAGTGAGCAGGGATATCAGCCCCAGCATTTT
TRBV11-2	TRBJ2-1	TRBD2	NA	CASSLILAGGNEQFF	TGTGCCAGCAGCTTAATACTAGCGGGAGGAAATGAGCAGTTCTTC
TRBV7-8	TRBJ2-1	NA	once	CASSRLANNEQFF	TGTGCCAGCAGCCGCTTAGCAAACAATGAGCAGTTCTTC
TRBV25-1	TRBJ2-2	NA	once	CASSEFTGTPNTGELFF	TGTGCCAGCAGTGAATTTACCGGGACACCGAACACCGGGGAGCTGTTTTTT
TRBV4-1	TRBJ1-4	NA	NA	CASSQKETGRNEKLFF	TGCGCCAGCAGCCAAAAAGAGACAGGCCGGAATGAAAAACTGTTTTTT
TRBV7-9	TRBJ1-4	TRBD1	NA	CASSSGTGTTNEKLFF	TGTGCCAGCAGCTCCGGGACAGGAACAACTAATGAAAAACTGTTTTTT
TRBV7-2	TRBJ2-7	NA	NA	CASSSGRGPYEQYF	TGTGCCAGCAGCTCAGGCAGGGGTCCATACGAGCAGTACTTC
TRBV5-4	TRBJ2-3	NA	once	CASSLEGEGTDTQYF	TGTGCCAGCAGCTTGGAGGGAGAAGGGACAGATACGCAGTATTTT
TRBV6-5	TRBJ2-7	TRBD1	NA	CASSWGTVPYEQYF	TGTGCCAGCAGTTGGGGGACAGTACCCTACGAGCAGTACTTC
TRBV27	TRBJ2-3	TRBD2	NA	CASGTSGRDTQYF	TGTGCCAGCGGGACTAGCGGGAGGGATACGCAGTATTTT
TRBV10-3	TRBJ1-1	TRBD1	NA	CAISGVIGQGTTEAFF	TGTGCCATCAGTGGCGTGATTGGACAGGGAACCACTGAAGCTTTCTTT
TRBV14	TRBJ2-1	TRBD2	NA	CASSQDLAGENEQFF	TGTGCCAGCAGCCAAGATCTAGCGGGAGAAAATGAGCAGTTCTTC
TRBV21-1	TRBJ2-2	NA	once	CASSKDSPKRSAGELFF	TGTGCCAGCAGCAAAGATAGTCCCAAGAGGTCCGCCGGGGAGCTGTTTTTT
TRBV19	TRBJ1-1	TRBD1	NA	CATYRGATEAFF	TGTGCCACTTACAGGGGGGCCACTGAAGCTTTCTTT